This T cell receptor beta chain was recorded in a study of blood T cell repertoires in COVID-19. Study background: Acute and convalescent COVID-19 specimens originated in the United States, Italy and Spain. From T cells, B-cell-depleted T cells, or PBMCs came the material, which was cDNA or gDNA.

Seattle enrolled patients during active infection and tracked them longitudinally. This CDR3 has 13 residues. The germline V gene encodes CDR1 GTSNPN and CDR2 SVGIG (reference sequence). Trimming cost V 0 bases and J 0 bases, with 5 bases left between them. Original processing methods: Estimation of nucleated cell counts relied on the amplification of reference gene primers. The assay was immunoSEQ multiplex PCR, and TCRdb's table has in-frame clones only and misses some. V and J calls and clone size follow that table, whereas D and trimming were derived from the DNA. The table includes 200,000 or so clones, 85% to 90% detected once.

The sequenced sample consisted of peripheral blood. The source is a man aged 30 to 39 with COVID-19, enrolled during active disease. J is TRBJ1-2 and V is TRBV30, with D possibly being TRBD1 (5 bases). CDR3 nucleotide sequence: TGTGCCTGGAGTGTGGGGCCTAACTATGGCTACACCTTC. Translation: CAWSVGPNYGYTF.